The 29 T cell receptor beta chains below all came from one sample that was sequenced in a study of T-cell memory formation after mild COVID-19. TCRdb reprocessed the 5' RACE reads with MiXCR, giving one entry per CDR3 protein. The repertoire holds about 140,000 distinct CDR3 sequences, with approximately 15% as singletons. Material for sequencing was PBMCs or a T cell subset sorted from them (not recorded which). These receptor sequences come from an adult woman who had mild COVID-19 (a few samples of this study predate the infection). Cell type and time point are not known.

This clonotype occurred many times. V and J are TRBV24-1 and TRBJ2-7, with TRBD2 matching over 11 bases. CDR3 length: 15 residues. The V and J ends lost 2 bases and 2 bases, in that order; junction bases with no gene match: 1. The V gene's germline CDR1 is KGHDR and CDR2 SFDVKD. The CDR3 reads CATSDSGLAAYEQYF. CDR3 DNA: TGTGCCACCAGTGATTCGGGACTAGCGGCCTACGAGCAGTACTTC.

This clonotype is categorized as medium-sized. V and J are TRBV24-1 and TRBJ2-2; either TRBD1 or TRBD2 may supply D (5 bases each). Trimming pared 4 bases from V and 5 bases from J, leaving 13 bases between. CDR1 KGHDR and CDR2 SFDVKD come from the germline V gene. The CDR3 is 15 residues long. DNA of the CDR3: TGTGCCACCAGTGACCCGGGACGACTAACCGGGGAGCTGTTTTTT. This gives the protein CATSDPGRLTGELFF.

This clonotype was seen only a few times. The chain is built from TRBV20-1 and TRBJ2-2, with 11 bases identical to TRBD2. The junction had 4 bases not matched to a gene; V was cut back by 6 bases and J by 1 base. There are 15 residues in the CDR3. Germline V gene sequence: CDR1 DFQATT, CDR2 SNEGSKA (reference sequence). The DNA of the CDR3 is TGCAGTGCGCGACTAGCGGGGCGGAACACCGGGGAGCTGTTTTTT. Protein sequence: CSARLAGRNTGELFF.

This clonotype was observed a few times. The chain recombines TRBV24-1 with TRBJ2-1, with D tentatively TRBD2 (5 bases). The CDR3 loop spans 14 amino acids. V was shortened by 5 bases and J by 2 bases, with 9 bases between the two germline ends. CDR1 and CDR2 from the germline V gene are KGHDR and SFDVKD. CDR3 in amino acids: CATSVGGAYNEQFF. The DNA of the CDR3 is TGTGCCACCAGTGTTGGAGGAGCCTACAATGAGCAGTTCTTC.

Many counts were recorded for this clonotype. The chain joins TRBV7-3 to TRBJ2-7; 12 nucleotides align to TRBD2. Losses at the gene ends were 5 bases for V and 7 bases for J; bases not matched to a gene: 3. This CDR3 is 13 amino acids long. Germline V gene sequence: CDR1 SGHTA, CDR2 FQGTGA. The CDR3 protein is CASSPGLAGEQYF. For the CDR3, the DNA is TGTGCCAGCAGCCCCGGACTAGCGGGGGAGCAGTACTTC.

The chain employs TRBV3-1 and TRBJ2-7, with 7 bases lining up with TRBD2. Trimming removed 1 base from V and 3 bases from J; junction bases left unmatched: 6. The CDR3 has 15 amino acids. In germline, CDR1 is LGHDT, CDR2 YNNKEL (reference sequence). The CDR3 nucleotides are TGTGCCAGCAGCCAAGCTTCCGCGGGGGTCTACGAGCAGTACTTC. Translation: CASSQASAGVYEQYF.

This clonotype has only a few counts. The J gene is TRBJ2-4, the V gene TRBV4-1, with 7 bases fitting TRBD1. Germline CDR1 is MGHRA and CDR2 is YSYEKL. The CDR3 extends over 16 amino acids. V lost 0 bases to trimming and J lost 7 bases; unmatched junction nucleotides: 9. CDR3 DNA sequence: TGCGCCAGCAGCCAAGAGAGGGCCAAACAGGGGAACATTCAGTACTTC. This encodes CASSQERAKQGNIQYF.

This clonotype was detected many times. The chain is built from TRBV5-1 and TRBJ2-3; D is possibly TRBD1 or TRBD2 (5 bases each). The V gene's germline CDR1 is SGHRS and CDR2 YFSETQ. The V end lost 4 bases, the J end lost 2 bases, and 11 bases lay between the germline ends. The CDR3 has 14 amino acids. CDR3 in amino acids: CASSLGPYTDTQYF. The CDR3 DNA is TGCGCCAGCAGCCTGGGACCGTACACAGATACGCAGTATTTT.

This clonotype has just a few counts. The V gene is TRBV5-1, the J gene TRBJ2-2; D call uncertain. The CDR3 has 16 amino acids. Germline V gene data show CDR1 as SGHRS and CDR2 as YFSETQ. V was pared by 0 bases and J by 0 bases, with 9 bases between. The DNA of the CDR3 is TGCGCCAGCAGCTTGGTTCTACACCCGAACACCGGGGAGCTGTTTTTT. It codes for CASSLVLHPNTGELFF. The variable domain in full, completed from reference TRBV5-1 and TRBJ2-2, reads KAGVTQTPRYLIKTRGQQVTLSCSPISGHRSVSWYQQTPGQGLQFLFEYFSETQRNKGNFPGRFSGRQFSNSRSEMNVSTLELGDSALYLCASSLVLHPNTGELFFGEGSRLTVL.

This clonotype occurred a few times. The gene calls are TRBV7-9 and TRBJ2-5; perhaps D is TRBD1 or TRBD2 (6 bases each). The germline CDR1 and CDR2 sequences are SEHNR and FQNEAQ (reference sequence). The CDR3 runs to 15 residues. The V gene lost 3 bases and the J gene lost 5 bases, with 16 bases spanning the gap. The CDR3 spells CASSFTGALGETQYF. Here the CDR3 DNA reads TGTGCCAGCAGCTTTACGGGGGCGCTGGGGGAGACCCAGTACTTC.

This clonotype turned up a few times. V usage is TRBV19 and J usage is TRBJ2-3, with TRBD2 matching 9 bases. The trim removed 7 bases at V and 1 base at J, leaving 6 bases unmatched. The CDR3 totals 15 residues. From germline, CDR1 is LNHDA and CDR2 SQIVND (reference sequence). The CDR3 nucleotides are TGTGCCAGTACTTCGACTAGCGGTCGCACAGATACGCAGTATTTT. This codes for CASTSTSGRTDTQYF.

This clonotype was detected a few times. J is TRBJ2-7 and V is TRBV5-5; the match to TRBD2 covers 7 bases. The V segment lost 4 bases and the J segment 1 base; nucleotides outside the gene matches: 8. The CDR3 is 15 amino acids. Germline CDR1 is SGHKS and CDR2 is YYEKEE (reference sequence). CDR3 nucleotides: TGTGCCAGCAGCCGCGCGGGAGCCCCATCCTACGAGCAGTACTTC. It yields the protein CASSRAGAPSYEQYF.

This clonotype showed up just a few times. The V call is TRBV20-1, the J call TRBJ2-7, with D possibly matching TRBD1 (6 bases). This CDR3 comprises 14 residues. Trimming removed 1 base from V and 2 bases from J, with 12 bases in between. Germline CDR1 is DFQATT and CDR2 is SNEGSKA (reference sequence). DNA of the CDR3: TGCAGTGCTAGAGGAGGGACAAAACCCTACGAGCAGTACTTC. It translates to CSARGGTKPYEQYF.

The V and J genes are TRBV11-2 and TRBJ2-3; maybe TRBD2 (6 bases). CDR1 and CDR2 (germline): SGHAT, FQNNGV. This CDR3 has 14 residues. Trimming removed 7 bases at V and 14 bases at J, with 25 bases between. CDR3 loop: CASILEPSAMGVYF. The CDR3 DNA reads TGTGCCAGCATCTTGGAGCCTAGCGCCATGGGGGTGTATTTT.

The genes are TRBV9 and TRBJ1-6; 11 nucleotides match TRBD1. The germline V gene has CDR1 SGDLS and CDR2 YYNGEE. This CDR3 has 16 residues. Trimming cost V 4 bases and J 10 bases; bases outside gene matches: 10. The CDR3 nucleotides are TGTGCCAGCAGCCCTCGGGGACAGGGGGGCGAATCACCCCTCCACTTT. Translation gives CASSPRGQGGESPLHF. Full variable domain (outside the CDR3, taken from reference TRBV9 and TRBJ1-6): DSGVTQTPKHLITATGQRVTLRCSPRSGDLSVYWYQQSLDQGLQFLIQYYNGEERAKGNILERFSAQQFPDLHSELNLSSLELGDSALYFCASSPRGQGGESPLHFGNGTRLTVT.

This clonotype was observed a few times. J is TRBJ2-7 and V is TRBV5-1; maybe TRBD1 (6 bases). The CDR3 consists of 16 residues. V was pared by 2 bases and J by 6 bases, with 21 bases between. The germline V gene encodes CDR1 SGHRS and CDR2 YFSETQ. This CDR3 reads CASSFNPQGTYVEQYF. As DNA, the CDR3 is TGCGCCAGCAGCTTTAACCCCCAGGGGACCTACGTCGAGCAGTACTTC.

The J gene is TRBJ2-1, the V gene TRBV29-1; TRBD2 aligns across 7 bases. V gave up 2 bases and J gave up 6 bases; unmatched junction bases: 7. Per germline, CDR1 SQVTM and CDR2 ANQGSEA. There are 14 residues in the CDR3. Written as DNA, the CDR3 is TGCAGCGTTGAATTTAGACTAGCTCGCAATGAGCAGTTCTTC. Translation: CSVEFRLARNEQFF.

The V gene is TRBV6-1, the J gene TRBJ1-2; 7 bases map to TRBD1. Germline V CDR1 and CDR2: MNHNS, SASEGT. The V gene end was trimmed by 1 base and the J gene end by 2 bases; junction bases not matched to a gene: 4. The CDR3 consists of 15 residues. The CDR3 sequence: CASSEGGTVNYGYTF. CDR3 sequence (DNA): TGTGCCAGCAGTGAAGGAGGGACAGTCAACTATGGCTACACCTTC.

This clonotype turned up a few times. The CDR3 nucleotides read TGTGCCACCAGCAGAGACGTGGTACCCGGGAGTGCGGAGGAGACCCAGTACTTC. As protein: CATSRDVVPGSAEETQYF. The chain uses TRBV15 and TRBJ2-5; possibly TRBD2 for D (6 bases). In germline, CDR1 is LNHNV, CDR2 YYDKDF (reference sequence). V lost 0 bases, J lost 5 bases, and 22 bases lay in between. The CDR3 loop spans 18 amino acids.

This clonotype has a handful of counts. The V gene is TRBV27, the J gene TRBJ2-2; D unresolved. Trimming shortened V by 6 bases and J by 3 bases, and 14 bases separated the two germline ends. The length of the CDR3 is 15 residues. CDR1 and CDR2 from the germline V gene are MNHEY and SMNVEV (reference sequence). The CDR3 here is CASRAGRYHTGELFF. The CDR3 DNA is TGTGCCAGCAGGGCTGGAAGGTATCACACCGGGGAGCTGTTTTTT.

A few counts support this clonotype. Written as DNA, the CDR3 is TGTGCCATCAGTGAGACTAGCGATGAGCAGTTCTTC. This translates into CAISETSDEQFF. This chain uses TRBV10-3 with TRBJ2-1; 7 nucleotides agree with TRBD2. CDR1 and CDR2 from the germline V gene are ENHRY and SYGVKD. With V trimmed by 2 bases and J by 8 bases, 0 bases remained unmatched. CDR3 length: 12 amino acids.

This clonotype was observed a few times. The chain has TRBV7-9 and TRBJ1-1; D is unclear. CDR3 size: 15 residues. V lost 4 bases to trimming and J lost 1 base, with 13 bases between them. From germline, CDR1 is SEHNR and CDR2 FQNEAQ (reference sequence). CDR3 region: CASSSRGISNTEAFF. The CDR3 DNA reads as TGTGCCAGCAGCTCACGTGGTATATCGAACACTGAAGCTTTCTTT.

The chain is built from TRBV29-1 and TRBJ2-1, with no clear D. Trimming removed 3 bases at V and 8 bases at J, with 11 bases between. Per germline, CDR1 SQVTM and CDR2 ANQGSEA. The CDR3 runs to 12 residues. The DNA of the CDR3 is TGCAGCGTTGAGTTGCTAGGCGATGAGCAGTTCTTC. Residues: CSVELLGDEQFF.

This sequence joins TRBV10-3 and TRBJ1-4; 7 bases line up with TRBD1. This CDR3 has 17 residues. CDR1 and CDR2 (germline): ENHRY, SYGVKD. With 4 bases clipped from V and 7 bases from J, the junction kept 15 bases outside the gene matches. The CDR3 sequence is CAISGDSQGPIGEKLFF. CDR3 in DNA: TGTGCCATCAGTGGGGACAGCCAGGGCCCCATTGGTGAAAAACTGTTTTTT.

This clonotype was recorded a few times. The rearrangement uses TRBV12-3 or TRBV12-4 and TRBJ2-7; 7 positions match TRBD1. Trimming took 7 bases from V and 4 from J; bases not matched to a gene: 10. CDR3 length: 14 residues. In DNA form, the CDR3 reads TGTGCCAGCATGTCTGGACAGGAGGATTACGAGCAGTACTTC. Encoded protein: CASMSGQEDYEQYF.

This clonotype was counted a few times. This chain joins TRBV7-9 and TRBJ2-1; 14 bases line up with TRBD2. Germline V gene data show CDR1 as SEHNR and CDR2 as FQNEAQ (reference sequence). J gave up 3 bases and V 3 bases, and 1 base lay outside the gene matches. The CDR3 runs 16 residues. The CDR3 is CASSLGTSGSYNEQFF. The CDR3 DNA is TGTGCCAGCAGCTTGGGGACTAGCGGGAGCTACAATGAGCAGTTCTTC.

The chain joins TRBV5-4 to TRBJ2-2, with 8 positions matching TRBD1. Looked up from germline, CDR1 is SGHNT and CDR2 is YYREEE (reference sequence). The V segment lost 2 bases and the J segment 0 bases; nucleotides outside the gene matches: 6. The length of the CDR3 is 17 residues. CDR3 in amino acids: CASSFDLQGANTGELFF. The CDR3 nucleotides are TGTGCCAGCAGCTTTGACCTACAGGGGGCGAACACCGGGGAGCTGTTTTTT.

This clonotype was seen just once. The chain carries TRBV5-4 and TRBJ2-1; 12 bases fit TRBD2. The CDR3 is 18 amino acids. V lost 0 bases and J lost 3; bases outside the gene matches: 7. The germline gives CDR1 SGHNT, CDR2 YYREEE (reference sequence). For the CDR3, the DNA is TGTGCCAGCAGCTTGGTCGGACTAGCGGGATCTTTCTACAATGAGCAGTTCTTC. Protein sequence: CASSLVGLAGSFYNEQFF.

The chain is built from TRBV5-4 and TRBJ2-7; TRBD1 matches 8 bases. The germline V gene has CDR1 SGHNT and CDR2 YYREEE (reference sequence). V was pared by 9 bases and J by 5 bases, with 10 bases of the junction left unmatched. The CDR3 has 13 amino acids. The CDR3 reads CAMRDRGSDEQYF. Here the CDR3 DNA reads TGTGCCATGAGAGACAGGGGTTCCGACGAGCAGTACTTC.